Shown below are 29 T cell receptor beta chains from a single sample sequenced in a study of cytomegalovirus exposure and HLA in healthy donors. Amplification used 60 Vbeta primers and 13 Jbeta primers. The data were produced by immunoSEQ multiplex PCR, yet TCRdb's version contains in-frame clones alone and is incomplete. The sample's table shows about 190,000 clones. The source material was PBMCs. The receptors were gathered from a woman in her twenties or thirties in good health and CMV-seropositive.

The gene calls are TRBV4-1 and TRBJ1-4; perhaps TRBD1 as D (6 bases). The germline V and J ends were trimmed by 1 base and 3 bases, with 15 bases remaining between them. The germline CDR1 and CDR2 sequences are MGHRA and YSYEKL. The CDR3 is 17 residues long. The CDR3 sequence: CASSQGQGPRSNEKLFF. In DNA form, the CDR3 reads TGCGCCAGCAGCCAAGGCCAGGGGCCTAGGTCTAATGAAAAACTGTTTTTT.

The rearrangement links TRBV30 to TRBJ2-3, with D maybe TRBD1 (5 bases). With 4 bases removed from V and 9 bases from J, the gap between germline ends came to 20 bases. The length of the CDR3 is 14 residues. CDR1 GTSNPN and CDR2 SVGIG come from the germline V gene (reference sequence). Here the CDR3 reads CAWTQDGHRPTQYF. The CDR3 bases are TGTGCCTGGACGCAGGACGGACATCGACCGACGCAGTATTTT. The whole variable domain, remainder taken from reference TRBV30 and TRBJ2-3, is SQTIHQWPATLVQPVGSPLSLECTVEGTSNPNLYWYRQAAGRGLQLLFYSVGIGQISSEVPQNLSASRPQDRQFILSSKKLLLSDSGFYLCAWTQDGHRPTQYFGPGTRLTVL.

The gene calls are TRBV10-3 and TRBJ2-1, with TRBD1 as a possible D gene (6 bases). Germline values: CDR1 ENHRY, CDR2 SYGVKD. The V and J ends lost 9 bases and 7 bases respectively, with 10 bases between them. The CDR3 consists of 11 residues. This CDR3 is CAIGQGNEQFF. CDR3 sequence (DNA): TGTGCCATAGGCCAGGGGAATGAGCAGTTCTTC.

The V gene is TRBV10-3, the J gene TRBJ1-6, with D perhaps matching TRBD1 (6 bases). Germline assignment: CDR1 ENHRY and CDR2 SYGVKD. The CDR3 extends over 14 amino acids. The germline V and J ends were trimmed by 0 bases and 9 bases, with 9 bases remaining between them. The CDR3 spells CAISESGAGSPLHF. CDR3 bases: TGTGCCATCAGTGAGTCGGGGGCAGGTTCACCCCTCCACTTT.

V is TRBV18 and J is TRBJ2-3; 10 nucleotides agree with TRBD2. The V segment lost 2 bases and the J segment 0 bases; nucleotides outside the gene matches: 2. Germline V gene data show CDR1 as KGHSH and CDR2 as LQKENI. The CDR3 sequence is 16 residues long. CDR3 in amino acids: CASSPTSGMSTDTQYF. In DNA, the CDR3 is TGTGCCAGCTCACCAACTAGCGGGATGAGCACAGATACGCAGTATTTT.

V gene TRBV28 combines with J gene TRBJ1-3; 7 bases are shared with TRBD1. The germline V gene has CDR1 MDHEN and CDR2 SYDVKM. The CDR3 extends over 15 amino acids. The junction had 9 bases not matched to a gene; V was cut back by 7 bases and J by 3 bases. DNA of the CDR3: TGTGCCAGCACCCCCAGGGGGGCTAATGGAAACACCATATATTTT. It specifies CASTPRGANGNTIYF.

The CDR3 region is CASSATGAENEKLFF. Written as DNA, the CDR3 is TGCGCCAGCAGCGCGACAGGCGCGGAAAATGAAAAACTGTTTTTT. The chain has TRBV5-1 and TRBJ1-4, with D possibly being TRBD1 (6 bases). CDR1 and CDR2 from the germline V gene are SGHRS and YFSETQ. The CDR3 is made up of 15 amino acids. V was shortened by 4 bases and J by 5 bases, with 15 bases between the two germline ends.

This sequence joins TRBV6-1 and TRBJ1-6; possible D gene TRBD1, 6 bases. Trimming stripped 3 bases from V and 10 bases from J, with 16 bases between. Germline V gene data show CDR1 as MNHNS and CDR2 as SASEGT. The CDR3 length is 15 residues. CDR3 sequence: CASSDEGDGPSPLHF. The CDR3 coding sequence is TGTGCCAGCAGTGATGAGGGGGACGGGCCCTCACCCCTCCACTTT.

The chain is built from TRBV6-5 and TRBJ2-7, with D perhaps matching TRBD1 (5 bases). This CDR3 spans 15 amino acids. Per germline, CDR1 MNHEY and CDR2 SVGAGI. The V gene lost 5 bases and the J gene lost 3 bases, with 17 bases spanning the gap. The CDR3 loop reads CASSRNQGWGYEQYF. CDR3 nucleotide sequence: TGTGCCAGCAGTCGCAATCAGGGATGGGGCTACGAGCAGTACTTC.

The chain joins TRBV19 to TRBJ1-5, with D uncertain. CDR1 and CDR2 from the germline V gene are LNHDA and SQIVND (reference sequence). CDR3 size: 14 residues. The V end was cut by 8 bases, the J end by 0 bases, with 11 bases between. CDR3 region: CASEGVNSNQPQHF. DNA of the CDR3: TGTGCCAGTGAGGGAGTTAATAGCAATCAGCCCCAGCATTTT.

The V and J genes are TRBV19 and TRBJ2-2; 7 nucleotides match TRBD1. Germline V lookup: CDR1 LNHDA, CDR2 SQIVND (reference sequence). Trimming took 1 base from V and 7 from J; bases not matched to a gene: 6. The CDR3 contains 15 residues. CDR3 residues: CASSIAVAGGGELFF. The CDR3 bases are TGTGCCAGTAGTATAGCGGTAGCAGGGGGCGGGGAGCTGTTTTTT.

This chain connects TRBV6-1 to TRBJ1-1, with D maybe TRBD1 (5 bases). CDR3 length equals 16 residues. Germline CDR1 and CDR2: MNHNS and SASEGT. V was shortened by 2 bases and J by 0 bases, with 13 bases between the two germline ends. CDR3 nucleotide sequence: TGTGCCAGCAGTGAACCCGGGGGAAGAATGAACACTGAAGCTTTCTTT. This gives the protein CASSEPGGRMNTEAFF.

V is TRBV11-1 and J is TRBJ2-2; 14 bases map to TRBD2. V trimming: 5 bases; J trimming: 11 bases; junction bases outside the gene matches: 4. Germline-derived CDR1 and CDR2 are SGHAT and FQDESV (reference sequence). This CDR3 comprises 14 residues. CDR3 DNA sequence: TGTGCCAGCAGCCTTGGACTAGCGGGGGGAGAGCTGTTTTTT. Its translation is CASSLGLAGGELFF.

This chain joins TRBV5-4 and TRBJ2-3; no definite D call. The germline V gene encodes CDR1 SGHNT and CDR2 YYREEE (reference sequence). V lost 4 bases and J 0 bases, leaving 3 bases between the germline ends. The CDR3 is made up of 12 amino acids. For the CDR3, the DNA is TGTGCCAGCAGCCCTAGCACAGATACGCAGTATTTT. This gives the protein CASSPSTDTQYF.

The rearrangement links TRBV30 to TRBJ1-5; D uncertain. V lost 3 bases and J 7 bases, leaving 13 bases between the germline ends. The CDR3 contains 13 residues. The germline V gene encodes CDR1 GTSNPN and CDR2 SVGIG (reference sequence). The DNA for the CDR3 is TGTGCCTGGAGCGGCGGGGAGCAACAGCCCCAGCATTTT. The encoded protein is CAWSGGEQQPQHF.

The chain joins TRBV6-5 to TRBJ2-1; D ambiguous. Per the germline V gene, CDR1 is MNHEY and CDR2 is SVGAGI. The CDR3 consists of 14 residues. Trimming cost V 1 base and J 5 bases, with 9 bases left between them. The CDR3 spells CASSYWQSDNEQFF. CDR3 in DNA: TGTGCCAGCAGTTACTGGCAGAGCGACAATGAGCAGTTCTTC.

V and J are TRBV7-8 and TRBJ2-7, with 8 bases lining up with TRBD1. Germline lookup yields CDR1 SGHVS and CDR2 FQNEAQ. The CDR3 loop spans 15 amino acids. After removal of 2 bases from V and 5 bases from J, the junction contained 8 bases not matched to a gene. CDR3 protein: CASSLIPDRDHEQYF. CDR3 nucleotides: TGTGCCAGCAGCTTAATCCCGGACAGGGACCACGAGCAGTACTTC. The whole variable domain, filled in from reference TRBV7-8 and TRBJ2-7, reads GAGVSQSPRYKVAKRGQDVALRCDPISGHVSLFWYQQALGQGPEFLTYFQNEAQLDKSGLPSDRFFAERPEGSVSTLKIQRTQQEDSAVYLCASSLIPDRDHEQYFGPGTRLTVT.

V and J are TRBV9 and TRBJ1-2; a possible D gene is TRBD1 (6 bases). CDR3 length: 14 amino acids. Germline assignment: CDR1 SGDLS and CDR2 YYNGEE. The germline V and J ends were trimmed by 0 bases and 6 bases, with 12 bases remaining between them. The CDR3 DNA is TGTGCCAGCAGCGTAGTTCTGGGGGCAAATGGCTACACCTTC. Protein sequence: CASSVVLGANGYTF.

The chain has TRBV11-2 and TRBJ2-1; TRBD2 aligns across 11 bases. CDR1 is SGHAT, CDR2 FQNNGV, per germline. Trimming at V came to 1 base and at J to 6 bases, leaving 5 bases not matched to a gene. The CDR3 has 16 residues. The CDR3 nucleotides read TGTGCCAGCAGCTTAGTTTATAGCGGGGGGGCCAATGAGCAGTTCTTC. This encodes CASSLVYSGGANEQFF.

The chain uses TRBV10-3 and TRBJ2-5; 9 nucleotides line up with TRBD1. V shed 4 bases and J 4 bases; nucleotides not matched to a gene: 1. Germline V gene sequence: CDR1 ENHRY, CDR2 SYGVKD. The CDR3 loop spans 13 amino acids. Here the CDR3 DNA reads TGTGCCATCAGTGGGGACAGGGCAGAGACCCAGTACTTC. Its protein is CAISGDRAETQYF.

This chain joins TRBV18 and TRBJ1-3; D call uncertain. The CDR3 spans 14 residues. Germline values: CDR1 KGHSH, CDR2 LQKENI. Trimming stripped 3 bases from V and 3 bases from J, with 9 bases between. The chain's CDR3 is CASSPRRGGNTIYF. CDR3 DNA sequence: TGTGCCAGCTCACCTAGGCGGGGTGGAAACACCATATATTTT.

V is TRBV29-1 and J is TRBJ1-1, with unresolved D. CDR1 and CDR2 (germline): SQVTM, ANQGSEA. CDR3 length: 12 residues. CDR3 nucleotides: TGCGAGTGCCCGACTTTTTACACTGAAGCTTTCTTT. It codes for CECPTFYTEAFF.

This chain links TRBV9 with TRBJ2-5, with 9 bases lining up with TRBD2. V shed 0 bases and J 1 base; nucleotides not matched to a gene: 7. The CDR3 loop spans 17 amino acids. Germline CDR1 reads SGDLS; CDR2 reads YYNGEE. This chain's CDR3 is CASSVATRGRAQETQYF. The CDR3 coding sequence is TGTGCCAGCAGCGTAGCCACTCGCGGGAGGGCCCAAGAGACCCAGTACTTC.

The J gene is TRBJ2-7, the V gene TRBV5-6, with 7 bases identical to TRBD2. Germline CDR1 is SGHDT and CDR2 is YYEEEE. V lost 5 bases, J lost 2 bases, and 22 bases stayed unmatched. This CDR3 comprises 19 residues. CDR3 amino acids: CASRGEGRLADDSPYEQYF. The CDR3 nucleotides are TGTGCCAGCAGGGGAGAGGGTAGACTAGCAGACGATTCGCCCTACGAGCAGTACTTC.

V usage is TRBV11-2 and J usage is TRBJ2-2; TRBD1 matches 9 bases. The CDR3 length is 16 residues. V lost 1 base to trimming and J lost 5 bases; unmatched junction nucleotides: 5. CDR1 SGHAT and CDR2 FQNNGV come from the germline V gene. The CDR3 here is CASSLVGTGRTGELFF. The CDR3 bases are TGTGCCAGCAGCTTAGTCGGGACAGGGAGGACCGGGGAGCTGTTTTTT.

The CDR3 protein is CASTTRGPGMNTEAFF. For the CDR3, the DNA is TGTGCCAGCACCACTAGGGGGCCGGGCATGAACACTGAAGCTTTCTTT. The rearrangement joins TRBV28 to TRBJ1-1; TRBD1 agrees at 7 bases. CDR3 length: 16 residues. Germline V CDR1 and CDR2: MDHEN, SYDVKM. The V gene end was trimmed by 7 bases and the J gene end by 0 bases; junction bases not matched to a gene: 11.

V is TRBV9 and J is TRBJ1-2; D not certain. In germline, CDR1 is SGDLS, CDR2 YYNGEE. The CDR3 is 14 residues long. V dropped 2 bases and J dropped 0 bases, with 8 bases sitting between them. The CDR3 DNA sequence: TGTGCCAGCAGCGTTGCGCCAACTAACTATGGCTACACCTTC. Translated, it gives CASSVAPTNYGYTF.

CDR3 protein: CASTSGRGYNEQFF. CDR3 nucleotide sequence: TGTGCCAGCACTAGCGGGAGGGGGTACAATGAGCAGTTCTTC. The V and J genes are TRBV6-1 and TRBJ2-1; 12 nucleotides agree with TRBD2. Germline CDR1 reads MNHNS; CDR2 reads SASEGT. The length of the CDR3 is 14 residues. V lost 7 bases to trimming and J lost 4 bases; unmatched junction nucleotides: 2.

V is TRBV30 and J is TRBJ2-3, with D possibly being TRBD2 (6 bases). The length of the CDR3 is 15 residues. The germline CDR1 and CDR2 sequences are GTSNPN and SVGIG (reference sequence). V was clipped by 3 bases and J by 0 bases, with 13 bases between them. CDR3 residues: CAWSPLAVSTDTQYF. The CDR3 DNA reads as TGTGCCTGGAGCCCGTTAGCGGTGAGCACAGATACGCAGTATTTT.